Listed below are T cell receptor beta chains from one sample, sequenced in a study of blood T cell repertoires in COVID-19. The protocol was immunoSEQ multiplex PCR, while the TCRdb copy is restricted to in-frame clones and leaves out a portion. In the table there are 60,000 or so clones, 65% to 85% of which are singletons. Sequencing was done on a sample of peripheral blood. Every receptor here comes from a man in his fifties or sixties with acute or convalescent COVID-19. Both conserved end residues are part of each CDR3. A D gene is named only where the DNA matches it firmly. Part of the rows lack a size; the others show once, few, many or a class for expanded clones.

TGCGCCAGCAGCCAGCTAACAGGGGGATACACTGAAGCTTTCTTT	CASSQLTGGYTEAFF	TRBV4-1	TRBJ1-1	TRBD1	many
TGTGCCAGCAGCCTTACGGGGAACACTGAAGCTTTCTTT	CASSLTGNTEAFF	TRBV7-9	TRBJ1-1	.	.
TGTGCCAGCAGCCTAGCGCCCGGGACTAGCGGGGGAGGGGGCACAGATACGCAGTATTTT	CASSLAPGTSGGGGTDTQYF	TRBV7-2	TRBJ2-3	TRBD2	few
TGTGCCAGCAGTAGACAGGGAGGGAACACCGGGGAGCTGTTTTTT	CASSRQGGNTGELFF	TRBV2	TRBJ2-2	.	.
TGCGCCAGCAGCTTCGGGGAGGGAGGGTCCCCAGATACGCAGTATTTT	CASSFGEGGSPDTQYF	TRBV5-1	TRBJ2-3	TRBD2	.
TGCAGCGTTGGGGAGTCCTTAAATCAGCCCCAGCATTTT	CSVGESLNQPQHF	TRBV29-1	TRBJ1-5	.	.
TGCAGCGTTGAAAGCGCGGACAGGGCGGAAGCTTTCTTT	CSVESADRAEAFF	TRBV29-1	TRBJ1-1	TRBD1	.
TGTGCCAGCTCACCGGACAGGGGCGGCTCACCCCTCCACTTT	CASSPDRGGSPLHF	TRBV18	TRBJ1-6	TRBD1	.
TGTGCCAGCAGTTTAAACGGGGGGATATACAATGAGCAGTTCTTC	CASSLNGGIYNEQFF	TRBV27	TRBJ2-1	TRBD2	once
TGTGCCAGCAGTCCCCAGATGAACACTGAAGCTTTCTTT	CASSPQMNTEAFF	TRBV12-3/TRBV12-4	TRBJ1-1	.	.
TGTGCCAGCAGTGGGCCGGTCCTATTCAATCAGCCCCAGCATTTT	CASSGPVLFNQPQHF	TRBV28	TRBJ1-5	.	.
TGTGCCTGGGGGAGGGGTCAAGGGAACACTGAAGCTTTCTTT	CAWGRGQGNTEAFF	TRBV30	TRBJ1-1	.	.
TGTGCCAGCAGCCTGGAGCCGACTAGCGGTTACGAGCAGTACTTC	CASSLEPTSGYEQYF	TRBV5-5	TRBJ2-7	TRBD2	once